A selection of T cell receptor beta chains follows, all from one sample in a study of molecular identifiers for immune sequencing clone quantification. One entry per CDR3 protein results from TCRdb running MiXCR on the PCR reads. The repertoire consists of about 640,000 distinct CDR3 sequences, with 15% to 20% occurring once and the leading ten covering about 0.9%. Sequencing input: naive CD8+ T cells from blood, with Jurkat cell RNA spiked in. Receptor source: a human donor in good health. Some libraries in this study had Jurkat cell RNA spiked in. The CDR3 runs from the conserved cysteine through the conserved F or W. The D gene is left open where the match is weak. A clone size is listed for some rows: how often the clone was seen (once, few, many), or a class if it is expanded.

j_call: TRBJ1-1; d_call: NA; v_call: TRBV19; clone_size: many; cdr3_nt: TGTGCCACCGGGGGGGACCAGAACACTGAAGCTTTCTTT; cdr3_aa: CATGGDQNTEAFF
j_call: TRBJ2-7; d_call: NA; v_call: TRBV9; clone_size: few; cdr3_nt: TGTGCCAGCAGCGTAAGTGAGACGCCTGAGCAGTACTTC; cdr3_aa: CASSVSETPEQYF
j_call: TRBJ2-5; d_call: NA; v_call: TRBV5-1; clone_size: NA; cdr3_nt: TGCGCCAGCAGCTTGGCGGAGATAGGCCTAGAGACCCGGTACTTC; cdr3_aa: CASSLAEIGLETRYF
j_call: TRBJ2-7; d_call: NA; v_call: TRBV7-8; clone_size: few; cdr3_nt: TGTGCCAGCAGCCAATACAGGGACGAGCAGTACTTC; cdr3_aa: CASSQYRDEQYF
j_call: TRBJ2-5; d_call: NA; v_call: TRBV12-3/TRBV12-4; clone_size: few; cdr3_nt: TGTGCCAGCAGAGCCTCCTCGGGGGGCGAGACCCAGTACTTC; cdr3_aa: CASRASSGGETQYF
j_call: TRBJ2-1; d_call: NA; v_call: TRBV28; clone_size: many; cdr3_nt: TGTGCCAGCAACCCCCTAACCGGAGACTACAATGAGCAGTTCTTC; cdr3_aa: CASNPLTGDYNEQFF
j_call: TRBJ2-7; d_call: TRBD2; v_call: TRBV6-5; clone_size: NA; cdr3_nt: TGTGCCAGCGCGGGCAGCGGGGAATACGAGCAGTACTTC; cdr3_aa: CASAGSGEYEQYF
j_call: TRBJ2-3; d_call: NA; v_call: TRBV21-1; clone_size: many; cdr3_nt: TGTGCCAGCAGCAAATACAGGGTGGAGGATACGCAGTATTTT; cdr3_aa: CASSKYRVEDTQYF
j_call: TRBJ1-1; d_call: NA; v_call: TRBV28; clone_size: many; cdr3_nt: TGTGCCAGCAGTTTCTTTGACCACCCCCGAAAGGCCTTGAACACTGAAGCTTTCTTT; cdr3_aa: CASSFFDHPRKALNTEAFF
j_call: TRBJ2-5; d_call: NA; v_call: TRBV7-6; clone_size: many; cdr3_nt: TGTGCCAGCAGCTTAGAGGGCGGAGACTATGAGACCCAGTACTTC; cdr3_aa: CASSLEGGDYETQYF
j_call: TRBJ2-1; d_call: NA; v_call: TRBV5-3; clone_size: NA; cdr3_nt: TGTGCCAGCAGTCCCGGGGGTCGCTCTCTCAATGAGCAGTTCTTC; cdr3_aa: CASSPGGRSLNEQFF
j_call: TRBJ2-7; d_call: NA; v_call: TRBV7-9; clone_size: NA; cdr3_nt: TGTGCCAGCAGCTTACCGGGTGAACCCTACGAGCAGTACTTC; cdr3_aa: CASSLPGEPYEQYF
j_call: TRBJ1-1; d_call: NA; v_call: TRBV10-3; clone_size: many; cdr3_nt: TGTGCCATCAGTGAGTCCCCAGGATTAGGAGCTTTCTTT; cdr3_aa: CAISESPGLGAFF
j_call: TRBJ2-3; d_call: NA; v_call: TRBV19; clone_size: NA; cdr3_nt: TGTGCCAGTAGTATCTCACAGAAAGGGGATACGCAGTATTTT; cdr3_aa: CASSISQKGDTQYF
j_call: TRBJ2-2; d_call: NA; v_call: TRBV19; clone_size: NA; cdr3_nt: TGTGCCTGTAGCCGAAAGGGGAGAGGGACGGACCCCGGGGAGCTGTTTTTT; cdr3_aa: CACSRKGRGTDPGELFF
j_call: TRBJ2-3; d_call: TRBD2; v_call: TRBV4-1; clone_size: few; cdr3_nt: TGCGCCAGCAGCGACTTTGCGGGGGTGGTGGATACGCAGTATTTT; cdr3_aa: CASSDFAGVVDTQYF
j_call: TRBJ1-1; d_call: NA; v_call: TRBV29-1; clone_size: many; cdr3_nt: TGCAGCGTAGCAGACATGGATATGAACACTGAAGCTTTCTTT; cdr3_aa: CSVADMDMNTEAFF
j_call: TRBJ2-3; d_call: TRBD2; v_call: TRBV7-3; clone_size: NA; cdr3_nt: TGTGCCAGCAGCTTCCTCCCCCGGGACTATGGTTTCACAGATACGCAGTATTTT; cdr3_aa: CASSFLPRDYGFTDTQYF
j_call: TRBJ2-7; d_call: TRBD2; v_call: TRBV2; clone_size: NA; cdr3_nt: TGTGCCAGCAGTGCTACTAGCGGGGATCTCTACGAGCAGTACTTC; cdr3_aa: CASSATSGDLYEQYF
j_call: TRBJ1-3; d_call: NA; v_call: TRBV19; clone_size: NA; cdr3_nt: TGTGCCAGTAGTCCGGGGGCTTATGGAAACACCATATATTTT; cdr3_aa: CASSPGAYGNTIYF
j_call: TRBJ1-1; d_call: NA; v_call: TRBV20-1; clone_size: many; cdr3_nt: TGCAGTGCTCCTTACTACGAGAGGGTCACTGAAGCTTTCTTT; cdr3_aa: CSAPYYERVTEAFF
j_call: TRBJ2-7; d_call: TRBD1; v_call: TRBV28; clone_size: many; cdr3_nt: TGTGCCAGCAGCTCCCGGGACAGGGGCTACGAGCAGTACTTC; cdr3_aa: CASSSRDRGYEQYF
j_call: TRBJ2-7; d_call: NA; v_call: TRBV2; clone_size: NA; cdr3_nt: TGTGCCAGCGAGGCTGTGGGGGGCTACGAGCAGTACTTC; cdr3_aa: CASEAVGGYEQYF
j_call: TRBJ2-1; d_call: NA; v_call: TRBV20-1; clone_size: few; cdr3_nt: TGCAGTGCTAATGACTACAACTCCTACAATGAGCAGTTCTTC; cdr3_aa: CSANDYNSYNEQFF
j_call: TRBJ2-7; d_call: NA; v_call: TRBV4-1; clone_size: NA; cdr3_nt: TGCGCCAGCGGCCAATCGGGGGCGTGGGAGCAGTACTTC; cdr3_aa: CASGQSGAWEQYF
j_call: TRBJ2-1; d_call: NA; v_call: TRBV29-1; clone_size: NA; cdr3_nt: TGCAGCGTTGATCTTTCCAGCAGGGCTGTCTCCTCCAACGAGCAGTTCTTC; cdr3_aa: CSVDLSSRAVSSNEQFF
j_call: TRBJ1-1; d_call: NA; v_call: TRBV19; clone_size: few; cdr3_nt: TGTGCCAGTAGTATGGGAGGGTGGACTGAAGCTTTCTTT; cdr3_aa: CASSMGGWTEAFF
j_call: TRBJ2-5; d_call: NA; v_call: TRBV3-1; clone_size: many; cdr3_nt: TGTGCCAGCAGCGTACAGGAGAATCAAGAGACCCAGTACTTC; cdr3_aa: CASSVQENQETQYF
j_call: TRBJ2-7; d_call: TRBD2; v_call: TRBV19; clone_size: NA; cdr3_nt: TGTGCCAGTAGTATGGGCGGGAGGGCCCAGAGCGAGCAGTACTTC; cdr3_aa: CASSMGGRAQSEQYF